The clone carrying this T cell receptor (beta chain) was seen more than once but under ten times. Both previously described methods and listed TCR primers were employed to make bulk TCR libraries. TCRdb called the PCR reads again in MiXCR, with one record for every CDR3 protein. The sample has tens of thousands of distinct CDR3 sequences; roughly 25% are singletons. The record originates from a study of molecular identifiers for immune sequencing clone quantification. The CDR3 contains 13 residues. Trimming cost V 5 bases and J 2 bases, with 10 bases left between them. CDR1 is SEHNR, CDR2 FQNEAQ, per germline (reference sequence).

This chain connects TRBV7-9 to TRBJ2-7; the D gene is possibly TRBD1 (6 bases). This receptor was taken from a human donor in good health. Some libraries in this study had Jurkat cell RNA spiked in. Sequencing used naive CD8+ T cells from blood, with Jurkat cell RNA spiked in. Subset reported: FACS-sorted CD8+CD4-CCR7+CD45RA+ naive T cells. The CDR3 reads CASSLRGTYEQYF. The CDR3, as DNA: TGTGCCAGCAGCCTCAGGGGCACCTACGAGCAGTACTTC. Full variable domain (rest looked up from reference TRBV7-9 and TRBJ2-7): DTGVSQNPRHKITKRGQNVTFRCDPISEHNRLYWYRQTLGQGPEFLTYFQNEAQLEKSRLLSDRFSAERPKGSFSTLEIQRTEQGDSAMYLCASSLRGTYEQYFGPGTRLTVT.